This T cell receptor beta chain stems from a study of cytomegalovirus exposure and HLA in healthy donors. Points from the study as a whole: There were 150 to 200 TCR beta chains listed as cytomegalovirus-associated. As confirmed in vitro, three CMV-associated chains were specific for CMV antigens. Many donors carried some public TCRs, although rarity characterized most TCR sequences.

For this clone: The antigen remains undetermined.

A multiplex PCR was run with 60 Vbeta primers and 13 Jbeta primers. Using immunoSEQ multiplex PCR, the repertoire was profiled, and TCRdb retains in-frame clones only, with some absent. The sample lists about 82,000 clones, 70% to 85% occurring once. This donor's record omits CMV serostatus. V gave up 3 bases and J gave up 8 bases, with 10 bases separating them. This CDR3 region has 11 residues. Germline values: CDR1 DFQATT, CDR2 SNEGSKA (reference sequence). The receptor comes from a human donor in good health. The sequencing sample was made of PBMCs. The rearrangement links TRBV20-1 to TRBJ2-5, with D possibly matching TRBD1 (6 bases). This CDR3 reads CSASGTPTQYF. CDR3 nucleotide sequence: TGCAGTGCTAGCGGGACACCCACCCAGTACTTC.